Listed below are T cell receptor beta chains from one sample, sequenced in a study of blood T cell repertoires in COVID-19. Data came from immunoSEQ multiplex PCR; TCRdb stores just in-frame clones and leaves some out. Among about 50,000 clones listed, nearly 90% were seen once. The sequencing input was peripheral blood. These receptors all come from an elderly man with active or convalescent COVID-19. Each CDR3 is given with its conserved first and last residue. Each record gives: D gene, clone size, V gene, J gene, CDR3 protein, CDR3 DNA. D genes are given only for firm matches. Only part of the rows carry a size: once, few, many, or a class if the clone is expanded.

-	-	TRBV10-3	TRBJ1-2	CAISETPDYGYTF	TGTGCCATCAGTGAGACACCAGACTATGGCTACACCTTC
-	-	TRBV6-4	TRBJ2-1	CASSEEQGYNEQFF	TGTGCCAGCAGTGAGGAACAGGGCTACAATGAGCAGTTCTTC
-	-	TRBV18	TRBJ1-2	CASSRDEGVNYGYTF	TGTGCCAGCTCACGGGATGAGGGCGTCAACTATGGCTACACCTTC
-	-	TRBV9	TRBJ2-1	CASSVANEQFF	TGTGCCAGCAGCGTAGCTAATGAGCAGTTCTTC
TRBD1	-	TRBV19	TRBJ2-7	CASSIQGANREQYF	TGTGCCAGTAGTATCCAGGGGGCGAATCGCGAGCAGTACTTC
TRBD1	-	TRBV5-6	TRBJ2-2	CASSTDRVLYTGELFF	TGTGCCAGCAGCACGGACAGGGTGTTATACACCGGGGAGCTGTTTTTT
TRBD2	-	TRBV11-3	TRBJ2-5	CASSPGLAGPQETQYF	TGTGCCAGCAGCCCCGGACTAGCGGGGCCCCAAGAGACCCAGTACTTC
TRBD1	-	TRBV2	TRBJ2-2	CASSGQGGTGELFF	TGTGCCAGCAGTGGACAGGGGGGTACCGGGGAGCTGTTTTTT
-	-	TRBV6-5	TRBJ1-5	CASSYAGAVYNQPQHF	TGTGCCAGCAGTTACGCGGGGGCGGTATACAATCAGCCCCAGCATTTT
TRBD1	-	TRBV9	TRBJ2-2	CASSTGAGGAGELFF	TGTGCCAGCAGCACAGGAGCAGGGGGTGCCGGGGAGCTGTTTTTT
TRBD1	once	TRBV7-2	TRBJ2-3	CASSQQGSSTDTQYF	TGTGCCAGCAGCCAACAGGGGTCAAGCACAGATACGCAGTATTTT
TRBD1	-	TRBV18	TRBJ2-2	CASSPGQGAGELFF	TGTGCCAGCTCACCAGGACAGGGTGCCGGGGAGCTGTTTTTT
-	-	TRBV5-1	TRBJ2-3	CASSLGMGARTDTQYF	TGCGCCAGCAGCTTGGGGATGGGGGCCCGGACAGATACGCAGTATTTT
-	-	TRBV12-1	TRBJ2-2	CASSFSSGGLNTGELFF	TGTGCCAGCAGCTTTTCTAGCGGGGGCTTAAACACCGGGGAGCTGTTTTTT
-	-	TRBV12-3/TRBV12-4	TRBJ2-2	CASSFTNTGELFF	TGTGCCAGCAGTTTTACGAACACCGGGGAGCTGTTTTTT
-	-	TRBV4-3	TRBJ2-3	CASSQDWGQSTDTQYF	TGCGCCAGCAGCCAAGATTGGGGGCAGAGCACAGATACGCAGTATTTT
TRBD1	-	TRBV10-3	TRBJ2-7	CAISSPITKRGQGASHEQYF	TGTGCCATCAGTTCTCCTATAACTAAAAGGGGACAGGGGGCCAGCCACGAGCAGTACTTC
TRBD1	-	TRBV6-2/TRBV6-3	TRBJ2-1	CASSYLGQGAGNEQFF	TGTGCCAGCAGTTATTTAGGACAGGGTGCTGGGAATGAGCAGTTCTTC
TRBD2	-	TRBV3-1/TRBV3-2	TRBJ2-7	CASSQQLAGGYEQYF	TGTGCCAGCAGCCAGCAACTAGCGGGGGGCTACGAGCAGTACTTC
-	-	TRBV21-1	TRBJ1-6	CASSKEVGYYSPLHF	TGTGCCAGCAGCAAAGAAGTCGGGTACTATTCACCCCTCCACTTT
TRBD1	-	TRBV30	TRBJ1-5	CAWSETGQGAGSNQPQHF	TGTGCCTGGAGTGAGACGGGACAGGGGGCGGGTAGCAATCAGCCCCAGCATTTT
-	-	TRBV19	TRBJ2-2	CASSGSLNTGELFF	TGTGCCAGCTCAGGGTCCCTAAACACCGGGGAGCTGTTTTTT
-	-	TRBV5-4	TRBJ1-1	CASSLDSMNTEAFF	TGTGCCAGCAGCCTGGACAGCATGAACACTGAAGCTTTCTTT